Included here is one T cell receptor (beta chain) sequence, with context. Its antigen remains unknown. This entry is derived from a study of vaccination and CD4 T cells after COVID-19. About the study: Overlapping spike peptides of SARS-CoV-2, HCoV-NL63, HCoV-OC43 and HCoV-229E were used, and cells were stimulated with them.

With the Oncomine TCR Beta short-read assay, DNA from cultured CD4+ T cells was sequenced. TCRdb processed the PCR reads anew with MiXCR; each CDR3 protein has one entry. The sample records roughly 11,000 distinct CDR3 sequences, under 50% being singletons. V was shortened by 5 bases and J by 4 bases, with 14 bases between the two germline ends. Germline-derived CDR1 and CDR2 are LNHDA and SQIVND (reference sequence). The CDR3 runs to 14 residues. Treatment described: roughly 10-day PBMC culture with coronavirus spike peptide pools or control peptides (ViraFEST assay). The receptor comes from a human donor with COVID-19. The sequenced sample was cultured CD4+ T cells from blood, obtained after SARS-CoV-2 vaccination. The gene calls are TRBV19 and TRBJ1-2; D uncertain. The CDR3 bases are TGTGCCAGTAGTCCTGGCAGAAACCTCTATGGCTACACCTTC. Protein sequence: CASSPGRNLYGYTF.